The table lists the clone carrying this T cell receptor beta chain with many counts. The antigen is undetermined. Bulk TCR libraries were made with methods that had been previously described and with listed TCR primers. TCRdb ran MiXCR on the PCR reads and lists one entry per CDR3 protein. Seen here are about 510,000 distinct CDR3 sequences, about 22% observed once, and the top ten hold 0.65% to 0.95%. The sample originates from a study of molecular identifiers for immune sequencing clone quantification. As for the study in general: In replicates, RNA from around 20,000 or 100,000 naive CD8 cells was divided five ways and four parts were sequenced. Study-level points and caveats: Effector cells kept over 97% of their molecules in clones above 20 RNA copies, while naive cells kept under 1% there.

The CDR3 runs to 12 residues. The ends were cut back, 4 bases at V and 1 base at J, with 7 bases in the middle. Germline-derived CDR1 and CDR2 are SQVTM and ANQGSEA. V is TRBV29-1 and J is TRBJ1-1; D gene unclear. The sample was naive CD8+ T cells from blood, with Jurkat cell RNA spiked in. Subset of the sample: FACS-sorted CD8+CD4-CCR7+CD45RA+ naive T cells. The receptor was derived from a human donor in good health. Some libraries in this study had Jurkat cell RNA spiked in. CDR3 region: CSVVRENTEAFF. CDR3 nucleotides: TGCAGCGTTGTCCGGGAGAACACTGAAGCTTTCTTT.